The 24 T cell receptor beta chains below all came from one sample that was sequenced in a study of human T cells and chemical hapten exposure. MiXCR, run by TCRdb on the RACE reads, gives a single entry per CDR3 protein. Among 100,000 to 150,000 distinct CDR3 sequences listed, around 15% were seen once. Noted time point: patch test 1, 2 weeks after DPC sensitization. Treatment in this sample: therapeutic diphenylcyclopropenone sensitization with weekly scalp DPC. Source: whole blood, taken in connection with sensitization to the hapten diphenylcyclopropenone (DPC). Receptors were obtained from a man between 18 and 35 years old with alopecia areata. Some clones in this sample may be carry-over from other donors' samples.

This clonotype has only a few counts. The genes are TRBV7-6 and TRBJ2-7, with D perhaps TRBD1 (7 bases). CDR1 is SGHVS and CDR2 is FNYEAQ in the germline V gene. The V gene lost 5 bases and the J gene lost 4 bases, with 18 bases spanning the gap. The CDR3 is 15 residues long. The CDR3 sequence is CASSKSPGDRYEQYF. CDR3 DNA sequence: TGTGCCAGCAGCAAGTCACCGGGGGACAGATACGAGCAGTACTTC.

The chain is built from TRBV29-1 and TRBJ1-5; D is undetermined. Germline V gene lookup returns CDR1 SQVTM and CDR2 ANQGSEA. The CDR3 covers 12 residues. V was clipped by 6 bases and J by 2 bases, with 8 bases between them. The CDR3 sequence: CSVLDRNQPQHF. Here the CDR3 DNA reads TGCAGCGTGTTGGACCGCAATCAGCCCCAGCATTTT.

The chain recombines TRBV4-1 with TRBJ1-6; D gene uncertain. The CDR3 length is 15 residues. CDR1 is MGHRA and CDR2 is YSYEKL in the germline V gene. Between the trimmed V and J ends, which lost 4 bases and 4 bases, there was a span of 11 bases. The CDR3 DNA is TGCGCCAGCAGCCCGGCGGGCATGTATAATTCACCCCTCCACTTT. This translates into CASSPAGMYNSPLHF.

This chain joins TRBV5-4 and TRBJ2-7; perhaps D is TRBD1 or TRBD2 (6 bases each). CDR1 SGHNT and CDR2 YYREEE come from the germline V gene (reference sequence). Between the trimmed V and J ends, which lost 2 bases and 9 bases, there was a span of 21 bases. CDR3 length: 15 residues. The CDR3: CASSFPGLGALMQYF. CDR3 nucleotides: TGTGCCAGCAGCTTTCCGGGACTGGGGGCTTTAATGCAGTACTTC.

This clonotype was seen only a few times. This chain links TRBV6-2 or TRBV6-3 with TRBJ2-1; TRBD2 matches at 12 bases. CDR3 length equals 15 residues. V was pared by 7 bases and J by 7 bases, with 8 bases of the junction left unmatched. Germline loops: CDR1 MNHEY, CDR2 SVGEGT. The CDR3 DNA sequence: TGTGCCAGCACCGCGACTAGCGGGGGCTCTAATGAGCAGTTCTTC. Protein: CASTATSGGSNEQFF.

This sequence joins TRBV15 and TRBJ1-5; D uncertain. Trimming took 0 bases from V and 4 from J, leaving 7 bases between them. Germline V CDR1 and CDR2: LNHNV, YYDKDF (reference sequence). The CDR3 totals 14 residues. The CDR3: CATSRDLYNQPQHF. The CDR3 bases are TGTGCCACCAGCAGAGATCTGTATAATCAGCCCCAGCATTTT. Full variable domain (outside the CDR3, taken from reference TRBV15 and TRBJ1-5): DAMVIQNPRYQVTQFGKPVTLSCSQTLNHNVMYWYQQKSSQAPKLLFHYYDKDFNNEADTPDNFQSRRPNTSFCFLDIRSPGLGDTAMYLCATSRDLYNQPQHFGDGTRLSIL.

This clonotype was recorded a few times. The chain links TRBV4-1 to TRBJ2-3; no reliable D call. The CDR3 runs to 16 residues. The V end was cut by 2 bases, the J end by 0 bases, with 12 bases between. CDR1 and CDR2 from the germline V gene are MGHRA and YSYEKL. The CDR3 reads CASSQSHLTSTDTQYF. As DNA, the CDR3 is TGCGCCAGCAGCCAAAGTCATCTCACTAGCACAGATACGCAGTATTTT.

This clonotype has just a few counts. DNA of the CDR3: TGTGCCAGCAGCTTCGGTGCTAGCGGGTTAGTAGAGACCCAGTACTTC. This codes for CASSFGASGLVETQYF. The rearrangement uses TRBV5-4 and TRBJ2-5; 8 bases match TRBD2. Germline V gives CDR1 SGHNT, CDR2 YYREEE (reference sequence). V lost 2 bases, J lost 4 bases, and 10 bases stayed unmatched. The CDR3 is 16 residues long.

The CDR3 nucleotides read TGTGCCAGCAGTTACCTAAGGGGTCAGACACACAATGAGCAGTTCTTC. Amino acid sequence: CASSYLRGQTHNEQFF. The rearrangement links TRBV6-5 to TRBJ2-1; weak D call: TRBD1 (5 bases). This CDR3 comprises 16 residues. In germline, CDR1 is MNHEY, CDR2 SVGAGI. The V gene lost 2 bases and the J gene lost 5 bases, with 16 bases spanning the gap.

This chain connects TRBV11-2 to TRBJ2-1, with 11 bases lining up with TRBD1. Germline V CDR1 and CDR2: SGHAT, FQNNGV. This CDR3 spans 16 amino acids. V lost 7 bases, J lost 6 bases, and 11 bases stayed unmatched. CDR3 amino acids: CASTPNKGQGVNEQFF. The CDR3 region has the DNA TGTGCCAGCACCCCCAATAAGGGACAGGGGGTCAATGAGCAGTTCTTC.

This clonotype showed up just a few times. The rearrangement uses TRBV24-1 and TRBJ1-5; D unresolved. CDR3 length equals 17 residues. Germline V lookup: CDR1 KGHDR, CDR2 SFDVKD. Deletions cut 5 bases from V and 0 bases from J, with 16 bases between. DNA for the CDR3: TGTGCCACCAGTGGTTGGGGTCTCGGTGATAGCAATCAGCCCCAGCATTTT. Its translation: CATSGWGLGDSNQPQHF.

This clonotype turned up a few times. The CDR3 reads CASSRDRGLGELFF. The CDR3 nucleotides read TGTGCCAGCAGCCGGGACAGGGGGCTCGGGGAGCTGTTTTTT. The rearrangement joins TRBV7-3 to TRBJ2-2; 12 bases match TRBD1. Per germline, CDR1 SGHTA and CDR2 FQGTGA. Germline trimming cut 5 bases from V and 7 bases from J; bases unmatched to any gene: 2. CDR3 size: 14 residues.

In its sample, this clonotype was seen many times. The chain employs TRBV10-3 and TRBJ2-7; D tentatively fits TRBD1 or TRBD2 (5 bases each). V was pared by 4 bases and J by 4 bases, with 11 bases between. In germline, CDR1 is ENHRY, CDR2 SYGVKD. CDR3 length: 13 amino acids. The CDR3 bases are TGTGCCATCAGTGGAATCGAGGGGTACGAGCAGTACGTC. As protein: CAISGIEGYEQYV.

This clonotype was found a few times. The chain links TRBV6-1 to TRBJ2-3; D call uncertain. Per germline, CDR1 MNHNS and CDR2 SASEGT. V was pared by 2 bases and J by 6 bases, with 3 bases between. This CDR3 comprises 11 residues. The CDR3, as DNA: TGTGCCAGCAGTGAATGGGATACGCAGTATTTT. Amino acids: CASSEWDTQYF.

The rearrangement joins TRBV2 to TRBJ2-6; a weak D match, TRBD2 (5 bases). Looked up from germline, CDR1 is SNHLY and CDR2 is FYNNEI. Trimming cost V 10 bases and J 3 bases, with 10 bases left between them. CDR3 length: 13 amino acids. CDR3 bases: TGTGCCAAAGCCGGGGATGGGGCCAACGTCCTGACTTTC. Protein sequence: CAKAGDGANVLTF. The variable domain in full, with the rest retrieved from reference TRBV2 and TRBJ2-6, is EPEVTQTPSHQVTQMGQEVILRCVPISNHLYFYWYRQILGQKVEFLVSFYNNEISEKSEIFDDQFSVERPDGSNFTLKIRSTKLEDSAMYFCAKAGDGANVLTFGAGSRLTVL.

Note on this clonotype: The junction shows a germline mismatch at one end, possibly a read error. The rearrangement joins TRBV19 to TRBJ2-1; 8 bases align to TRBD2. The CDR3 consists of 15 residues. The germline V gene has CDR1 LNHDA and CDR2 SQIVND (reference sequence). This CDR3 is CVSSTTSGLYNEQFF. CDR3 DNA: TGTGTCAGTAGTACTACTAGCGGCCTATACAATGAGCAGTTCTTC.

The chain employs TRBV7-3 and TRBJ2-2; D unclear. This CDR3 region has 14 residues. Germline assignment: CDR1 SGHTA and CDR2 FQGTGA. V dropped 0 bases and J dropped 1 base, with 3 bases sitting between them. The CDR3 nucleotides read TGTGCCAGCAGCTTAACGGAGAACACCGGGGAGCTGTTTTTT. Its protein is CASSLTENTGELFF.

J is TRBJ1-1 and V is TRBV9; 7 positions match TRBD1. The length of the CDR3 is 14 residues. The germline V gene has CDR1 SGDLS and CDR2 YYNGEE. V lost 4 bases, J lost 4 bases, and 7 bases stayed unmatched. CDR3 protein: CASSPRRGATEAFF. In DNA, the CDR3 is TGTGCCAGCAGCCCCCGCAGGGGGGCCACTGAAGCTTTCTTT.

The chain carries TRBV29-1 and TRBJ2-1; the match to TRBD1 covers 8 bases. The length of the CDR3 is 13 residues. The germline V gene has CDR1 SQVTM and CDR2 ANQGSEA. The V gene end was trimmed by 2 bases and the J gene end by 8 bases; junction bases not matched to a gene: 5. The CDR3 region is CSVEQGAGHEQFF. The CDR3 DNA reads TGCAGCGTTGAACAGGGGGCCGGGCATGAGCAGTTCTTC.

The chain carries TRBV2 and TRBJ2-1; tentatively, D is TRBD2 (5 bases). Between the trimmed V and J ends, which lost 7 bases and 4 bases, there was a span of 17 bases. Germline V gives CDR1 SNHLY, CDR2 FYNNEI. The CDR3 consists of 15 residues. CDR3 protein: CASISPAASYNEQFF. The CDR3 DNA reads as TGTGCCAGCATCAGTCCAGCGGCTTCATACAATGAGCAGTTCTTC.

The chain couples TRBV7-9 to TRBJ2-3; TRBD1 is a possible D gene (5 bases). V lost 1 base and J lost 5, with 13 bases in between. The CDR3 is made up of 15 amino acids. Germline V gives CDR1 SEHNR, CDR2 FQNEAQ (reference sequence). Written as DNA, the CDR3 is TGTGCCAGCAGCTTAGACAGGTCCCTGGGAGATACGCAGTATTTT. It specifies CASSLDRSLGDTQYF. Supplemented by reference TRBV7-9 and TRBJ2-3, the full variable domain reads DTGVSQNPRHKITKRGQNVTFRCDPISEHNRLYWYRQTLGQGPEFLTYFQNEAQLEKSRLLSDRFSAERPKGSFSTLEIQRTEQGDSAMYLCASSLDRSLGDTQYFGPGTRLTVL.

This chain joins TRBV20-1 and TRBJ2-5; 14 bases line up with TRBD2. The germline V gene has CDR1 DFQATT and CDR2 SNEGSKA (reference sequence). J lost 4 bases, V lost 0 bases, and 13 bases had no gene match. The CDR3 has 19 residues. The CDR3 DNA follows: TGCAGTGCTAGAGATTCCGGGACTAGCGGGGGAAATTTGCGAGAGACCCAGTACTTC. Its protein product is CSARDSGTSGGNLRETQYF.

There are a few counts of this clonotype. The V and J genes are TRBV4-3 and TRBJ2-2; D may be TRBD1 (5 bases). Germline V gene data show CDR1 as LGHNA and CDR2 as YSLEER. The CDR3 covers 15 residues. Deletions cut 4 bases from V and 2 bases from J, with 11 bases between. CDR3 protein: CASSPGDRNTGELFF. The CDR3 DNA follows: TGCGCCAGCAGCCCGGGCGACAGAAACACCGGGGAGCTGTTTTTT.

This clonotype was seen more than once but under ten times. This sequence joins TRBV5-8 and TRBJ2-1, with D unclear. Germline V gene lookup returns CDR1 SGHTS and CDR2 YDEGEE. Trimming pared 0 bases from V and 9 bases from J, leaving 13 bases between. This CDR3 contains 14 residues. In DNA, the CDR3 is TGTGCCAGCAGCTTGGTGTATAGTCCCGGTGAGCAGTTCTTC. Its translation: CASSLVYSPGEQFF.